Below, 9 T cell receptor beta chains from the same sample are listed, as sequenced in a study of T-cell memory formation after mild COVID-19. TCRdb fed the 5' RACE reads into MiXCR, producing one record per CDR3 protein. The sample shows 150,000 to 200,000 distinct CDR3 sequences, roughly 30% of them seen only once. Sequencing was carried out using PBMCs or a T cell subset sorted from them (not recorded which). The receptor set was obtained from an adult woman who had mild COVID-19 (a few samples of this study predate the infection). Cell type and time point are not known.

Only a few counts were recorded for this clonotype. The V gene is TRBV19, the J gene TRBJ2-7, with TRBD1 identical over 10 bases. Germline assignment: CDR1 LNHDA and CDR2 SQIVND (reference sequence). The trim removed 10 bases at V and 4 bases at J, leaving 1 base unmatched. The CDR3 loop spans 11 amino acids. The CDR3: CATGQGYEQYF. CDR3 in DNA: TGTGCCACGGGACAGGGGTACGAGCAGTACTTC. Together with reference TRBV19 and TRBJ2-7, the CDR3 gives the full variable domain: DGGITQSPKYLFRKEGQNVTLSCEQNLNHDAMYWYRQDPGQGLRLIYYSQIVNDFQKGDIAEGYSVSREKKESFPLTVTSAQKNPTAFYLCATGQGYEQYFGPGTRLTVT.

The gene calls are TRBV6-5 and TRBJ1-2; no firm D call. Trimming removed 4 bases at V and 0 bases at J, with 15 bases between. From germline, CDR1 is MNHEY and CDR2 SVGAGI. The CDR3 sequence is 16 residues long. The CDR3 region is CASSSPSDATNYGYTF. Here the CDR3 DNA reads TGTGCCAGCAGTTCCCCCTCCGACGCAACTAACTATGGCTACACCTTC.

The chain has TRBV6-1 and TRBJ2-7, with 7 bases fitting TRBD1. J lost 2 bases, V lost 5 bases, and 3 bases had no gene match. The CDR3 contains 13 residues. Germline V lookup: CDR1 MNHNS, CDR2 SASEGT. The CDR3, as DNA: TGTGCCAGCAGTCCCGACAGGGCCTACGAGCAGTACTTC. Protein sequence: CASSPDRAYEQYF.

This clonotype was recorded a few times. CDR3 amino acids: CASSGTDDYEQYF. The CDR3 coding sequence is TGTGCCAGCAGCGGGACAGACGACTACGAGCAGTACTTC. The chain combines TRBV5-4 with TRBJ2-7; 7 bases are shared with TRBD1. Germline lookup yields CDR1 SGHNT and CDR2 YYREEE (reference sequence). The CDR3 contains 13 residues. After removal of 4 bases from V and 3 bases from J, the junction contained 4 bases not matched to a gene.

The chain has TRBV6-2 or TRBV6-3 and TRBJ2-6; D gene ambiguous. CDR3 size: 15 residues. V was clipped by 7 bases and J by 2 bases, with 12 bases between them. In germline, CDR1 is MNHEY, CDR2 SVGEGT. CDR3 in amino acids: CASTPDGAGANVLTF. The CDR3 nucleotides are TGTGCCAGCACCCCTGACGGAGCTGGGGCCAACGTCCTGACTTTC.

CDR3 amino acids: CASSLIGAAGELFF. The CDR3 DNA follows: TGTGCCAGCAGCTTAATTGGGGCCGCCGGGGAGCTGTTTTTT. The chain has TRBV7-6 and TRBJ2-2, with D maybe TRBD1 (5 bases). The germline V and J ends were trimmed by 2 bases and 6 bases, with 10 bases remaining between them. The CDR3 totals 14 residues. CDR1 SGHVS and CDR2 FNYEAQ come from the germline V gene.

The DNA of the CDR3 is TGTGCCAGCAGCGACCGCCACCGGCTAGCGGGAGGTTCCAACGAGCAGTACTTC. Amino acids: CASSDRHRLAGGSNEQYF. The gene calls are TRBV12-3 or TRBV12-4 and TRBJ2-7; 11 bases are shared with TRBD2. This CDR3 comprises 18 residues. With 6 bases clipped from V and 5 bases from J, the junction kept 18 bases outside the gene matches.

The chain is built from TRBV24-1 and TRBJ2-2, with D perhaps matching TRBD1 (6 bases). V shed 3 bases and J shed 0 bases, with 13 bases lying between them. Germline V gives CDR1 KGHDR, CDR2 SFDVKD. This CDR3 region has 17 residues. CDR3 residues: CATSDELGTSNTGELFF. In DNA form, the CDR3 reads TGTGCCACCAGTGATGAATTGGGGACATCGAACACCGGGGAGCTGTTTTTT.

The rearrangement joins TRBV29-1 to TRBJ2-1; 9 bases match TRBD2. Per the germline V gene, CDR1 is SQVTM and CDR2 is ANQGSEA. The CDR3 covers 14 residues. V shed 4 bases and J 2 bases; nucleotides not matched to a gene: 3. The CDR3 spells CSVVREGAYNEQFF. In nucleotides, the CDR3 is TGCAGCGTTGTGCGGGAGGGTGCCTACAATGAGCAGTTCTTC.